This TCR beta chain was retrieved from a study of response to subunit inactivated influenza vaccine. Study-level findings and limits: Every seasonal influenza vaccination brings in few new T cells, the authors suggested.

Comment on this clonotype: As yet, its antigen is unknown.

TCRdb re-analysed the RT-PCR reads in MiXCR, keeping a single row per CDR3 protein. The repertoire includes hundreds of thousands of distinct CDR3 sequences, 15% to 19% of them detected once, and about 9.9% sits in the top ten. This CDR3 is 13 amino acids long. The V end was cut by 10 bases, the J end by 0 bases, with 12 bases between. V and J are TRBV12-3 or TRBV12-4 and TRBJ1-2, with no clear D. Material: PBMCs from blood, obtained 11 to 12 days after vaccination. This sequence originates from a middle-aged man who received an inactivated influenza vaccine. The CDR3 loop is CATSPGANYGYTF. As DNA, the CDR3 is TGTGCCACCTCCCCCGGGGCTAACTATGGCTACACCTTC.